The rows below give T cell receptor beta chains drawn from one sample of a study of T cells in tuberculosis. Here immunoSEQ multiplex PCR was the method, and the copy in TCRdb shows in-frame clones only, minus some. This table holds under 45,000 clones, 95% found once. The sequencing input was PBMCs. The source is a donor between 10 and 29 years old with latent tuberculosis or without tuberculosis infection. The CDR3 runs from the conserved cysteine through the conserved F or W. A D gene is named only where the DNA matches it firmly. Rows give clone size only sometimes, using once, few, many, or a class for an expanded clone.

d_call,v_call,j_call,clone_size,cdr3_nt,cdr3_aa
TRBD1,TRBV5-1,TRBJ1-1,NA,TGCGCCAGCAGCTTCCTAACAGGGGTAAACACTGAAGCTTTCTTT,CASSFLTGVNTEAFF
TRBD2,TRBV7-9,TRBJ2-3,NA,TGTGCCAGCAGCTTAGGACTAGCGGCTAGCACAGATACGCAGTATTTT,CASSLGLAASTDTQYF
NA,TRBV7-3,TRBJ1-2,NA,TGTGCCAGCAGCCCCGGACAGCCGGATATCTATGGCTACACCTTC,CASSPGQPDIYGYTF
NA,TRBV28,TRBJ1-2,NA,TGTGCCAGCAGTTTATGGCAGGCTAACTATGGCTACACCTTC,CASSLWQANYGYTF
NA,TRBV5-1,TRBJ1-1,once,TGCGCCAGCAGCTTTAACCGCGCTGAAGCTTTCTTT,CASSFNRAEAFF
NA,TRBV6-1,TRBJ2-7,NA,TGTGCCAGCTACTTAAGTGGGCCGCCCTACGAGCAGTACTTC,CASYLSGPPYEQYF
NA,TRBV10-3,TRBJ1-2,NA,TGTGCCATCAGTGAGACCCTGGGACAAGGGGTTAAGAGTGGCTACACCTTC,CAISETLGQGVKSGYTF
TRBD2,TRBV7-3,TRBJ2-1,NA,TGTGCCAGCAGCTTATCTGCGGGGGAATTCTACAATGAGCAGTTCTTC,CASSLSAGEFYNEQFF
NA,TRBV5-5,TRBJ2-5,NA,TGTGCCAGCAGCTTGGGCAGGGGAACGGAGACCCAGTACTTC,CASSLGRGTETQYF
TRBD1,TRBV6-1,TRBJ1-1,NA,TGTGCCAGCAGTGAAATAGGGGGCCAGAACACTGAAGCTTTCTTT,CASSEIGGQNTEAFF
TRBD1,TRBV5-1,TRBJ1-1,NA,TGCGCCAGCAGCTTGGCCGTATCAGGGGGGACTGAAGCTTTCTTT,CASSLAVSGGTEAFF
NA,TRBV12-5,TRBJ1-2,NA,TGTGCTAGTGGTTTGGACAGTAACTATGGCTACACCTTC,CASGLDSNYGYTF